Sequencing of this T cell receptor beta chain was carried out in a study of blood T cell repertoires in COVID-19. This clone was counted once. Libraries were prepared by immunoSEQ multiplex PCR; TCRdb keeps only in-frame clonotypes and omits some of them. The sample lists about 130,000 clones, less than 90% occurring once. This TCR came from a woman in her thirties who had recovered from COVID-19. The sequenced sample was peripheral blood.

The CDR3, as DNA: TGTGCCAGCAGTCCCAGCTGGGGGCCCACAGATACGCAGTATTTT. It encodes CASSPSWGPTDTQYF. The V call is TRBV7-3, the J call TRBJ2-3, with D possibly TRBD1 on 6 matching bases. Germline V gene data show CDR1 as SGHTA and CDR2 as FQGTGA. This CDR3 spans 15 amino acids. V shed 6 bases and J shed 2 bases, with 15 bases lying between them.